The 19 T cell receptor beta chains below come from one sample, sequenced in a study of cytomegalovirus exposure and HLA in healthy donors (dated by TCRdb to about 2017). Library preparation used the immunoSEQ multiplex PCR assay. A mixture of 60 forward primers for TCR Vbeta segments and 13 reverse primers for TCR Jbeta segments was used in the multiplex PCR. TCRdb obtained this table from immuneACCESS and retained in-frame rearrangements with V and J assigned. These tables miss some clones; where compared with another copy, unresolved V genes account for less than half of the shortfall, and the remainder is unexplained. This sample is represented by 170,000 or so clones; 65% to 80% of them were singletons. The ten largest account for under 0.75% of the sample. The sequenced material came from PBMCs. These receptors all come from a woman aged 35 to 49 in good health and CMV-seronegative.

The chain couples TRBV19 to TRBJ2-5; no clear D gene. Germline CDR1 is LNHDA and CDR2 is SQIVND (reference sequence). V lost 5 bases and J 9 bases, leaving 10 bases between the germline ends. This CDR3 comprises 11 residues. CDR3 coding DNA: TGTGCCAGTAGTGACTTCATGGCCCAGTACTTC. This gives the protein CASSDFMAQYF.

This clone was detected once. The chain couples TRBV27 to TRBJ2-7, with 10 bases fitting TRBD1. Germline trimming cut 2 bases from V and 4 bases from J; bases unmatched to any gene: 5. There are 15 residues in the CDR3. The germline V gene has CDR1 MNHEY and CDR2 SMNVEV (reference sequence). This chain's CDR3 is CASSLIRDRGYEQYF. Written as DNA, the CDR3 is TGTGCCAGCAGTTTAATAAGGGACAGGGGTTACGAGCAGTACTTC.

The V and J genes are TRBV15 and TRBJ1-1, with D possibly matching TRBD1 (5 bases). Germline CDR1 is LNHNV and CDR2 is YYDKDF (reference sequence). Trimming cost V 4 bases and J 4 bases, with 10 bases left between them. The CDR3 runs to 13 residues. The CDR3, as DNA: TGTGCCACCAGCACGGGTGACAGCACTGAAGCTTTCTTT. It translates to CATSTGDSTEAFF.

This chain links TRBV11-2 with TRBJ2-3, with 10 nucleotides matching TRBD2. The CDR3 is made up of 19 amino acids. The V gene end was trimmed by 1 base and the J gene end by 2 bases; junction bases not matched to a gene: 12. Germline V lookup: CDR1 SGHAT, CDR2 FQNNGV. CDR3 region: CASSLGLLAGASHTDTQYF. The DNA for the CDR3 is TGTGCCAGCAGCTTAGGACTTCTAGCGGGGGCCTCACACACAGATACGCAGTATTTT.

The rearrangement uses TRBV30 and TRBJ2-1, with D possibly matching TRBD1 (5 bases). Germline lookup yields CDR1 GTSNPN and CDR2 SVGIG (reference sequence). This CDR3 contains 13 residues. The V end was cut by 2 bases, the J end by 9 bases, with 14 bases between. DNA of the CDR3: TGTGCCTGGAGTTGGAAGGGGATGGGTGAGCAGTTCTTC. It is translated as CAWSWKGMGEQFF.

The gene calls are TRBV7-2 and TRBJ2-7, with D unresolved. The V end lost 4 bases, the J end lost 0 bases, and 7 bases lay between the germline ends. The germline gives CDR1 SGHTA, CDR2 FQGNSA. The CDR3 has 13 residues. CDR3 nucleotide sequence: TGTGCCAGCAGCTCCCTAAGCTCCTACGAGCAGTACTTC. Its translation is CASSSLSSYEQYF. The whole variable domain, filled in from reference TRBV7-2 and TRBJ2-7, reads GAGVSQSPSNKVTEKGKDVELRCDPISGHTALYWYRQSLGQGLEFLIYFQGNSAPDKSGLPSDRFSAERTGGSVSTLTIQRTQQEDSAVYLCASSSLSSYEQYFGPGTRLTVT.

This clone was picked up many times. V gene TRBV5-1 combines with J gene TRBJ1-2; weak D call: TRBD1 (5 bases). The V end was cut by 1 base, the J end by 2 bases, with 9 bases between. The CDR3 contains 14 residues. Per the germline V gene, CDR1 is SGHRS and CDR2 is YFSETQ. CDR3 region: CASSLNRINYGYTF. Here the CDR3 DNA reads TGCGCCAGCAGCTTGAACAGGATCAACTATGGCTACACCTTC.

The chain couples TRBV18 to TRBJ1-1; 10 nucleotides match TRBD1. The V gene end was trimmed by 2 bases and the J gene end by 4 bases; junction bases not matched to a gene: 4. The CDR3 consists of 15 residues. In germline, CDR1 is KGHSH, CDR2 LQKENI. DNA of the CDR3: TGTGCCAGCTCACCAGAGGGACAGGGGACCACTGAAGCTTTCTTT. Its translation is CASSPEGQGTTEAFF.

This chain joins TRBV11-3 and TRBJ2-7; 12 bases fit TRBD1. In germline, CDR1 is SGHNT, CDR2 YENEEA. Trimming cost V 6 bases and J 7 bases; bases outside gene matches: 7. The CDR3 runs to 14 residues. CDR3 sequence: CASSTGTGGREQYF. Written as DNA, the CDR3 is TGTGCCAGCAGTACCGGGACAGGGGGCAGGGAGCAGTACTTC.

The rearrangement links TRBV2 to TRBJ1-3; TRBD1 matches 7 bases. The junction had 6 bases not matched to a gene; V was cut back by 4 bases and J by 0 bases. The CDR3 loop spans 16 amino acids. CDR1 SNHLY and CDR2 FYNNEI come from the germline V gene. CDR3 protein: CASSVKGADSGNTIYF. The CDR3 region has the DNA TGTGCCAGCAGTGTTAAGGGGGCGGACTCTGGAAACACCATATATTTT.

The chain is built from TRBV5-1 and TRBJ2-5, with D perhaps TRBD2 (5 bases). The CDR3 loop spans 14 amino acids. In germline, CDR1 is SGHRS, CDR2 YFSETQ. Trimming removed 0 bases at V and 8 bases at J, with 14 bases between. CDR3 nucleotides: TGCGCCAGCAGCTTGGAGTACCCTCGGGGAACCCAGTACTTC. Its protein is CASSLEYPRGTQYF. Complete variable domain (other parts from reference TRBV5-1 and TRBJ2-5): KAGVTQTPRYLIKTRGQQVTLSCSPISGHRSVSWYQQTPGQGLQFLFEYFSETQRNKGNFPGRFSGRQFSNSRSEMNVSTLELGDSALYLCASSLEYPRGTQYFGPGTRLLVL.

In DNA, the CDR3 is TGTGCCACCAGCAGAGTGCGGGGGCGCGCCGGGGAGCTGTTTTTT. It codes for CATSRVRGRAGELFF. V usage is TRBV15 and J usage is TRBJ2-2; D possibly corresponds to TRBD2 (7 bases). Germline CDR1 and CDR2: LNHNV and YYDKDF (reference sequence). The V gene lost 1 base and the J gene lost 6 bases, with 12 bases spanning the gap. The length of the CDR3 is 15 residues.

This chain connects TRBV19 to TRBJ1-1; a weak D match, TRBD1 (5 bases). V lost 10 bases to trimming and J lost 7 bases, with 25 bases between them. This CDR3 spans 15 amino acids. Germline values: CDR1 LNHDA, CDR2 SQIVND (reference sequence). The CDR3 nucleotides read TGTGCCACCCGACTAGCGACGGGGCGTCAAGGTGAAGCTTTCTTT. As protein: CATRLATGRQGEAFF.

In this sample, this clone turned up once. The chain couples TRBV5-5 to TRBJ1-1; TRBD1 matches at 9 bases. The CDR3 runs to 14 residues. Germline V lookup: CDR1 SGHKS, CDR2 YYEKEE (reference sequence). The V segment lost 1 base and the J segment 5 bases; nucleotides outside the gene matches: 3. CDR3 sequence: CASSLLGQGTEAFF. The CDR3 coding sequence is TGTGCCAGCAGCTTGTTGGGACAGGGAACTGAAGCTTTCTTT. Combining the CDR3 with reference TRBV5-5 and TRBJ1-1 gives the whole variable domain DAGVTQSPTHLIKTRGQQVTLRCSPISGHKSVSWYQQVLGQGPQFIFQYYEKEERGRGNFPDRFSARQFPNYSSELNVNALLLGDSALYLCASSLLGQGTEAFFGQGTRLTVV.

The rearrangement uses TRBV6-5 and TRBJ2-4; D is unresolved. V dropped 4 bases and J dropped 8 bases, with 15 bases sitting between them. The germline CDR1 and CDR2 sequences are MNHEY and SVGAGI. This CDR3 spans 14 amino acids. The CDR3 nucleotides read TGTGCCAGCAGTTTCAGCGATACGACGGACATTCAGTACTTC. Amino acids: CASSFSDTTDIQYF.

This CDR3 reads CAIRQGADTGELFF. CDR3 DNA: TGTGCCATCAGACAGGGGGCGGACACCGGGGAGCTGTTTTTT. The chain uses TRBV10-3 and TRBJ2-2; 9 bases agree with TRBD1. Germline V gives CDR1 ENHRY, CDR2 SYGVKD. Trimming at V came to 6 bases and at J to 3 bases, leaving 2 bases not matched to a gene. The CDR3 consists of 14 residues.

The gene calls are TRBV15 and TRBJ2-1, with TRBD2 identical over 12 bases. The CDR3 totals 16 residues. Germline V gives CDR1 LNHNV, CDR2 YYDKDF (reference sequence). V was clipped by 5 bases and J by 8 bases; unmatched bases: 10. The CDR3 bases are TGTGCCACCAGCGGCCGGCGACTAGCGGGAGTCGATGAGCAGTTCTTC. It encodes CATSGRRLAGVDEQFF.

The gene calls are TRBV10-3 and TRBJ2-7; 11 bases align to TRBD2. This CDR3 has 16 residues. Germline V gene sequence: CDR1 ENHRY, CDR2 SYGVKD. Losses at the gene ends were 3 bases for V and 0 bases for J; bases not matched to a gene: 4. The CDR3 region has the DNA TGTGCCATCAGTGATCTGACTAGCGGGACCTCCTACGAGCAGTACTTC. Encoded protein: CAISDLTSGTSYEQYF.

The chain employs TRBV6-5 and TRBJ2-2; 7 bases match TRBD1. The CDR3 length is 15 residues. V lost 5 bases to trimming and J lost 1 base; unmatched junction nucleotides: 4. The germline V gene has CDR1 MNHEY and CDR2 SVGAGI. CDR3 sequence (DNA): TGTGCCAGCAGTCGACAGGGCGTGAACACCGGGGAGCTGTTTTTT. The encoded protein is CASSRQGVNTGELFF.